Sequencing of this T cell receptor beta chain was carried out in a study of control samples from healthy donors and cancer patients (TCRdb year 2020). Libraries were made using the immunoSEQ multiplex PCR assay. The clones in this table, taken by TCRdb from immuneACCESS, are in-frame only. Not every clone is retained; where verified, under half of the shortfall comes from an unresolved V gene, and the cause of the rest is unknown. For this sample there are 25,000 to 30,000 clones; over 75% appear just once. The ten most abundant clones make up around 6.7% of the sample. Comment on this clone: Its antigen is currently not known. There are no base qualities to consult, and no much larger clone falls within one base.

The CDR3 sequence holds 11 residues, the cysteine and phenylalanine included. The sequence is cut down to CDR3 DNA, 33 bases in frame from base 1. The V and J ends are trimmed by 7 bases and 6 bases, leaving 9 bases between them. The CDR1 and CDR2 encoded by the germline V gene are SNHLY and FYNNEI. Rearrangement joined TRBV2 to TRBJ1-1, with the D gene too uncertain to name. The receptor comes from an older woman with head and neck cancer. Material: PBMCs. CDR3 loop: CASNGYSEAFF. The nucleotide sequence is TGTGCCAGCAATGGATACTCTGAAGCTTTCTTT.